The sequence of this T cell receptor beta chain was determined in a study of tumor-infiltrating lymphocytes in primary liver carcinoma. Priming with a constant-region primer yielded TCR beta cDNA from 400 to 500 ng total RNA. Slightly modified ARM-PCR, run as three nested multiplex PCR rounds, produced the TCR beta libraries. A C-beta reverse primer and TRBV1-TRBV30 forward primers served in each of the first two PCR rounds, at 9 to 11 cycles apiece. TCRdb reprocessed the multiplex PCR reads with MiXCR, giving one entry per CDR3 protein. The sample yields more than 90,000 distinct CDR3 sequences, more than 65% seen once. This clonotype was counted between two and nine times. The study co-extracted DNA and RNA from approximately 20-30 mg of unsorted bulk tissue. Every tumor contributed samples taken at five separate regions. Germline-derived CDR1 and CDR2 are MNHNS and SASEGT. V was shortened by 6 bases and J by 1 base, with 9 bases between the two germline ends. This CDR3 has 14 residues.

This sequence originates from a woman aged 60-75 years with primary liver carcinoma and hepatitis B virus infection. Sequences were obtained from liver tumor tissue from sampling region 2. Subset given: tumor region T2, inferior pole. The rearrangement links TRBV6-1 to TRBJ2-2; D is perhaps TRBD1 (6 bases). The CDR3 bases are TGTGCCAGCAGGCAGGACAGGAACACCGGGGAGCTGTTTTTT. It encodes CASRQDRNTGELFF.